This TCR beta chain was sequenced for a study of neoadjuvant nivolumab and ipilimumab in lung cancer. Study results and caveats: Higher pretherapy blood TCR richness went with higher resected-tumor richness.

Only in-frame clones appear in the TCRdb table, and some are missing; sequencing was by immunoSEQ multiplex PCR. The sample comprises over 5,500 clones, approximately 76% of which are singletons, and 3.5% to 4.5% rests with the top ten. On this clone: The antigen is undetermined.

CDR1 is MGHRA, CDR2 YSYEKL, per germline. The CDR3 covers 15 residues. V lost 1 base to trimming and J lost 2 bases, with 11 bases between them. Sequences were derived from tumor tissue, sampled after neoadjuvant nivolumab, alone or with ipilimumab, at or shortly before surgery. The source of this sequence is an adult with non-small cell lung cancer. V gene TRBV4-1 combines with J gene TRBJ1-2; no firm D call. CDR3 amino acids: CASSQVGSRNYGYTF. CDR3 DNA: TGCGCCAGCAGCCAAGTCGGTTCCAGAAACTATGGCTACACCTTC.